A single sample is the source of the 8 T cell receptor beta chains below, sequenced in a study of cytomegalovirus exposure and HLA in healthy donors. Both 60 Vbeta primers and 13 Jbeta primers went into the PCR. Assay: immunoSEQ multiplex PCR; the TCRdb copy retains only in-frame clones and omits some. The table lists 150,000 to 200,000 clones, about 88% of them singletons, with about 2% in the top ten. Sequencing was done on a sample of PBMCs. Source of these receptors: a man aged 18 to 35 in good health and CMV-seropositive.

CDR3 coding DNA: TGCGCCAGCAGACTGGAGACCGTAAATTCACCCCTCCACTTT. Its translation is CASRLETVNSPLHF. V usage is TRBV5-1 and J usage is TRBJ1-6; D remains unclear. Trimming shortened V by 5 bases and J by 7 bases, and 13 bases separated the two germline ends. CDR1 is SGHRS and CDR2 is YFSETQ in the germline V gene. The CDR3 runs to 14 residues. The variable domain in full, with the rest retrieved from reference TRBV5-1 and TRBJ1-6, is KAGVTQTPRYLIKTRGQQVTLSCSPISGHRSVSWYQQTPGQGLQFLFEYFSETQRNKGNFPGRFSGRQFSNSRSEMNVSTLELGDSALYLCASRLETVNSPLHFGNGTRLTVT.

This clone was observed a few times. CDR3 DNA sequence: TGCGCCAGCAGCTTGGCCTTAGACAGAGCTTCAGATACGCAGTATTTT. Residues: CASSLALDRASDTQYF. The rearrangement uses TRBV5-1 and TRBJ2-3, with D perhaps TRBD1 (5 bases). CDR3 length equals 16 residues. Germline V gene data show CDR1 as SGHRS and CDR2 as YFSETQ. V shed 0 bases and J shed 4 bases, with 15 bases lying between them.

This sequence joins TRBV12-1 and TRBJ2-7; TRBD2, the D gene given by the table, was not confirmed from the DNA. TRBV12-1 is labeled a pseudogene. The CDR3 has 14 residues. The CDR3 nucleotides read TGTGCCAGCAGCTTTGGTTTGTGGAGATACGAGCAGTACTTC. Protein sequence: CASSFGLWRYEQYF.

The rearrangement uses TRBV6-6 and TRBJ1-1, with D maybe TRBD1 (6 bases). This CDR3 is built from 15 residues. Trimming took 7 bases from V and 1 from J, leaving 16 bases between them. The V gene's germline CDR1 is MNHNY and CDR2 SVGAGI (reference sequence). The CDR3 sequence: CASTRGRGGNTEAFF. CDR3 DNA sequence: TGTGCCAGCACCAGGGGAAGAGGGGGGAACACTGAAGCTTTCTTT.

The chain has TRBV19 and TRBJ1-5; TRBD1 agrees at 8 bases. Trimming at V came to 8 bases and at J to 3 bases, leaving 9 bases not matched to a gene. Germline V CDR1 and CDR2: LNHDA, SQIVND (reference sequence). There are 15 residues in the CDR3. CDR3 sequence: CASAGGGIVNQPQHF. CDR3 DNA sequence: TGTGCCAGTGCAGGGGGCGGGATCGTCAATCAGCCCCAGCATTTT.

V usage is TRBV6-4 and J usage is TRBJ1-1; no firm D call. This CDR3 contains 13 residues. Germline V gives CDR1 MRHNA, CDR2 SNTAGT. V lost 3 bases and J 1 base, leaving 6 bases between the germline ends. The CDR3 DNA sequence: TGTGCCAGCAGTGAGGAGGAGAACACTGAAGCTTTCTTT. It codes for CASSEEENTEAFF.

The chain has TRBV4-3 and TRBJ1-3; D may be TRBD1 (5 bases). V lost 0 bases and J 0 bases, leaving 9 bases between the germline ends. This CDR3 comprises 16 residues. Germline V CDR1 and CDR2: LGHNA, YSLEER. The CDR3 protein is CASSQDARDSGNTIYF. The CDR3 DNA follows: TGCGCCAGCAGCCAAGATGCCAGGGACTCTGGAAACACCATATATTTT.

V is TRBV6-4 and J is TRBJ1-2; 7 nucleotides agree with TRBD1. The germline gives CDR1 MRHNA, CDR2 SNTAGT. The V and J ends lost 6 bases and 3 bases, in that order; junction bases with no gene match: 7. The CDR3 is 14 amino acids. CDR3: CASSRTGTDYGYTF. CDR3 coding DNA: TGTGCCAGCAGCCGAACCGGGACAGACTATGGCTACACCTTC.